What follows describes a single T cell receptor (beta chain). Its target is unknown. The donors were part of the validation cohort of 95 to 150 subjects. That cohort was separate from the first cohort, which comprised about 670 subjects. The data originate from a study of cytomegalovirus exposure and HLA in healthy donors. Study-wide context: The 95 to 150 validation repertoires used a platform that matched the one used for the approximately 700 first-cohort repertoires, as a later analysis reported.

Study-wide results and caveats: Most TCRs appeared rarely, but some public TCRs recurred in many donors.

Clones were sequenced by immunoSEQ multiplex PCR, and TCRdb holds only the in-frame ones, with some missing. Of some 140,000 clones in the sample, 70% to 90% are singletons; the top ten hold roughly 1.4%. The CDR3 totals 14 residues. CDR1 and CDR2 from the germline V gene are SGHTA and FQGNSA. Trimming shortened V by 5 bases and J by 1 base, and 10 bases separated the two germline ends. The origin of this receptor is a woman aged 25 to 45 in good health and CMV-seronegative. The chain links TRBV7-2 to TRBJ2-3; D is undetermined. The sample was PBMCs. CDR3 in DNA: TGTGCCAGCAGCGTCCGGTTCGGCACAGATACGCAGTATTTT. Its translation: CASSVRFGTDTQYF. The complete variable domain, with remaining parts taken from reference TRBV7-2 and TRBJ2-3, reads GAGVSQSPSNKVTEKGKDVELRCDPISGHTALYWYRQSLGQGLEFLIYFQGNSAPDKSGLPSDRFSAERTGGSVSTLTIQRTQQEDSAVYLCASSVRFGTDTQYFGPGTRLTVL.